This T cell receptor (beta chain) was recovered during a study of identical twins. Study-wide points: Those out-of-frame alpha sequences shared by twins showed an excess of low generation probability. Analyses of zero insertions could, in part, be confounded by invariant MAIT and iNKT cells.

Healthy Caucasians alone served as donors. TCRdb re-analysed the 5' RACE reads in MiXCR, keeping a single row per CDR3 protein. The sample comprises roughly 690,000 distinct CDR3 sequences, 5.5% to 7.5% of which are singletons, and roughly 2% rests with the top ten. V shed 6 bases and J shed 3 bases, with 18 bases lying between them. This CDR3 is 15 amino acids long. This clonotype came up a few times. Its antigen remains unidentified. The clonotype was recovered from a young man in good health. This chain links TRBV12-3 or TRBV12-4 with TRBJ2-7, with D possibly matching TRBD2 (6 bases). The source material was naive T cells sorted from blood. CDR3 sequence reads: CASSRLAAKGYEQYF. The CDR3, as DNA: TGTGCCAGCAGCCGGTTAGCGGCAAAAGGCTACGAGCAGTACTTC.